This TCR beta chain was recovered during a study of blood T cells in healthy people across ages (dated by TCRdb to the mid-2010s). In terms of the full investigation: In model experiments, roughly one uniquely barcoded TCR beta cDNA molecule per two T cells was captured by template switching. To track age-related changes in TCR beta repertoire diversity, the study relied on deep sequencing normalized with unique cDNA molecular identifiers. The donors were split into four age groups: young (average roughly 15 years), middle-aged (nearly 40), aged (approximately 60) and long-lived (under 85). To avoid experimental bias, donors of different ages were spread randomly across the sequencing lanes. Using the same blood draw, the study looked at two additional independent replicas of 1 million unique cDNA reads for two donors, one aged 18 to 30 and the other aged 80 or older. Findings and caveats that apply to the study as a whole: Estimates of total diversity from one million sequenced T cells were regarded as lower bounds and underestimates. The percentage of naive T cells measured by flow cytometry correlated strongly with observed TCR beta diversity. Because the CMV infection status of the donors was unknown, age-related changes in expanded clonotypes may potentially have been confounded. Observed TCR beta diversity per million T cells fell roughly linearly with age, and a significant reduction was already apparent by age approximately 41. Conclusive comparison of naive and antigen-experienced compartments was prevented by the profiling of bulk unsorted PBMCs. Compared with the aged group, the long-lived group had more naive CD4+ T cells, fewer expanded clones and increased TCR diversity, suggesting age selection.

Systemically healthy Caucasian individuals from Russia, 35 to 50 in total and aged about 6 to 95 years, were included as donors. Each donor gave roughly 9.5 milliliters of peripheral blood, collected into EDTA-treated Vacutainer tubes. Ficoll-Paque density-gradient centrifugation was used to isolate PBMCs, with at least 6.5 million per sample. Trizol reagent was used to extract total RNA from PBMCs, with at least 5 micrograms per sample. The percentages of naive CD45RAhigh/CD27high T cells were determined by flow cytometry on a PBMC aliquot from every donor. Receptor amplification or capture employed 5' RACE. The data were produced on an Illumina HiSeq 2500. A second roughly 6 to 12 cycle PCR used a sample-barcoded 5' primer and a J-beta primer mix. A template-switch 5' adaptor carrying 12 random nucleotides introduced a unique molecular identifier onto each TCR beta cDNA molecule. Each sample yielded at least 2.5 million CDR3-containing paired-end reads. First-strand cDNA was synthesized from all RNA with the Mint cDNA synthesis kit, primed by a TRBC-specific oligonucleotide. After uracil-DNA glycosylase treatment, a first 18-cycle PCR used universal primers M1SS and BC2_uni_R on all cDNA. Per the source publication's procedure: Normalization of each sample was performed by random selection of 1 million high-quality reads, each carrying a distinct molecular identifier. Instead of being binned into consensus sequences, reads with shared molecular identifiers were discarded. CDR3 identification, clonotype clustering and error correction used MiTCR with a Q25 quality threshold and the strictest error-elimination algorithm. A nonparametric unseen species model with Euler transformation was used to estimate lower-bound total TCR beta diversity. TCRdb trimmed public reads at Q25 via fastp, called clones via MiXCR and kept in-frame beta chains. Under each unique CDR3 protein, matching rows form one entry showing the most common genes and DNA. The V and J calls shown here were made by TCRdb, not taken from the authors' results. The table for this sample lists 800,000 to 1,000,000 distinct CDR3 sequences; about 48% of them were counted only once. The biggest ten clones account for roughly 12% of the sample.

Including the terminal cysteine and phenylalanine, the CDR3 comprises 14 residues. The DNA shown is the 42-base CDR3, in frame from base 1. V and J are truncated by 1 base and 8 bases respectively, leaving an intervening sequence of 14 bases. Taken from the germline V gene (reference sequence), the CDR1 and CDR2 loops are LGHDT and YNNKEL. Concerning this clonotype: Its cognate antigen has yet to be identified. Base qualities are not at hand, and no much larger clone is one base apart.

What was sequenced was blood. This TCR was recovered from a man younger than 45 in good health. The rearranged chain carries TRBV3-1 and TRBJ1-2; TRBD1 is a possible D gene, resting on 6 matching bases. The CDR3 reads CASSQGPQGNGYTF. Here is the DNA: TGTGCCAGCAGCCAAGGTCCCCAGGGGAACGGCTACACCTTC.